This T cell receptor beta chain comes out of a study of blood T cell repertoires in COVID-19. As for the study in general: Acute and convalescent COVID-19 specimens originated in the United States, Italy and Spain.

V lost 5 bases to trimming and J lost 3 bases, with 8 bases between them. CDR1 is MDHEN and CDR2 is SYDVKM in the germline V gene. This CDR3 is built from 12 residues. Some clones are missing from TCRdb's copy, which holds only in-frame ones; the method was immunoSEQ multiplex PCR. The profile shows about 210,000 clones, roughly 84% of them singletons. V gene TRBV28 combines with J gene TRBJ2-7, with a tentative D call TRBD1 (6 bases). The TCR was taken from a woman aged 80 or older with COVID-19, enrolled during active disease. The material sequenced was peripheral blood. The CDR3 is CASSPDSYEQYF. CDR3 bases: TGTGCCAGCAGTCCGGACAGCTACGAGCAGTACTTC.